The rows below give T cell receptor beta chains drawn from one sample of a study of T cells after yellow fever vaccination. In TCRdb, the 5' RACE reads were re-called with MiXCR into one record per CDR3 protein. The repertoire consists of hundreds of thousands of distinct CDR3 sequences, with around 8.1% occurring once and the leading ten covering roughly 18%. Material: PBMCs, obtained 35 to 50 days after the first yellow fever vaccination. The origin of the receptors is a man aged 18 to 35 who received the YFV17D yellow fever vaccine. The CDR3 runs from the conserved cysteine through the conserved F or W. A D gene is named only where the DNA matches it firmly. The size field is filled for only some rows; it gives once, few, many or a size class.

abundance: few; d_gene: TRBD1; v_gene: TRBV28; j_gene: TRBJ2-1; CDR3aa: CASSFGTAAYNEQFF; CDR3nt: TGTGCCAGCAGTTTTGGGACAGCAGCTTACAATGAGCAGTTCTTC
abundance: NA; d_gene: TRBD2; v_gene: TRBV9; j_gene: TRBJ2-1; CDR3aa: CASSARVAGGYNEQFF; CDR3nt: TGTGCCAGCAGCGCGAGGGTTGCGGGGGGCTACAATGAGCAGTTCTTC
abundance: NA; d_gene: TRBD2; v_gene: TRBV11-2; j_gene: TRBJ2-2; CDR3aa: CASSFRTSGGAGNTGELFF; CDR3nt: TGTGCCAGCAGCTTTAGGACTAGCGGGGGGGCGGGGAACACCGGGGAGCTGTTTTTT
abundance: NA; d_gene: TRBD2; v_gene: TRBV7-2; j_gene: TRBJ2-5; CDR3aa: CASSPGLAVKTQYF; CDR3nt: TGTGCCAGCAGTCCCGGACTAGCGGTAAAGACCCAGTACTTC
abundance: NA; d_gene: TRBD1; v_gene: TRBV20-1; j_gene: TRBJ2-7; CDR3aa: CSARDRGQGQYF; CDR3nt: TGCAGTGCTCGGGACAGGGGGCAAGGGCAGTACTTC
abundance: few; d_gene: TRBD2; v_gene: TRBV11-1; j_gene: TRBJ2-3; CDR3aa: CASSQPSSGVTDTQYF; CDR3nt: TGTGCCAGCAGCCAACCATCTAGCGGGGTCACAGATACGCAGTATTTT
abundance: NA; d_gene: NA; v_gene: TRBV5-5; j_gene: TRBJ1-2; CDR3aa: CASSLAERDYTF; CDR3nt: TGTGCCAGCAGCTTGGCCGAACGAGACTACACCTTC
abundance: NA; d_gene: NA; v_gene: TRBV7-2; j_gene: TRBJ2-4; CDR3aa: CASSRRGGNIQYF; CDR3nt: TGTGCCAGCAGCCGCAGGGGCGGAAACATTCAGTACTTC
abundance: few; d_gene: TRBD1; v_gene: TRBV30; j_gene: TRBJ2-7; CDR3aa: CAWQPTGTAAYEQYF; CDR3nt: TGTGCCTGGCAACCCACCGGGACAGCAGCTTACGAGCAGTACTTC
abundance: NA; d_gene: NA; v_gene: TRBV7-2; j_gene: TRBJ2-7; CDR3aa: CASSLAPGSMDEQYF; CDR3nt: TGTGCCAGCAGCTTAGCTCCAGGATCCATGGACGAGCAGTACTTC
abundance: few; d_gene: NA; v_gene: TRBV5-1; j_gene: TRBJ2-7; CDR3aa: CASSLDVRSYEQYF; CDR3nt: TGCGCCAGCAGCTTGGACGTCAGATCCTACGAGCAGTACTTC
abundance: NA; d_gene: NA; v_gene: TRBV20-1; j_gene: TRBJ2-7; CDR3aa: CSARGQSYEQYF; CDR3nt: TGCAGTGCTAGAGGACAGTCCTACGAGCAGTACTTC
abundance: NA; d_gene: NA; v_gene: TRBV28; j_gene: TRBJ1-6; CDR3aa: CASTLSRGFRDSPLHF; CDR3nt: TGTGCCAGCACCCTATCGCGGGGGTTTCGGGATTCACCCCTCCACTTT
abundance: NA; d_gene: NA; v_gene: TRBV4-3; j_gene: TRBJ2-2; CDR3aa: CASSQGLTRGTGELFF; CDR3nt: TGCGCCAGCAGCCAAGGCCTAACCAGGGGAACCGGGGAGCTGTTTTTT
abundance: NA; d_gene: TRBD1; v_gene: TRBV11-2; j_gene: TRBJ2-5; CDR3aa: CASSLSTGWETQYF; CDR3nt: TGTGCCAGCAGCCTATCGACAGGGTGGGAGACCCAGTACTTC
abundance: few; d_gene: NA; v_gene: TRBV14; j_gene: TRBJ2-1; CDR3aa: CASSEWGDNEQFF; CDR3nt: TGTGCCAGCAGCGAATGGGGGGACAATGAGCAGTTCTTC
abundance: NA; d_gene: NA; v_gene: TRBV7-2; j_gene: TRBJ2-4; CDR3aa: CASSFNPRDIQYF; CDR3nt: TGTGCCAGCAGCTTTAATCCCAGAGACATTCAGTACTTC
abundance: NA; d_gene: TRBD2; v_gene: TRBV12-3/TRBV12-4; j_gene: TRBJ2-1; CDR3aa: CASSFYRGGPSDEQFF; CDR3nt: TGTGCCAGCAGTTTTTATCGGGGGGGGCCATCCGATGAGCAGTTCTTC
abundance: few; d_gene: NA; v_gene: TRBV6-1; j_gene: TRBJ2-2; CDR3aa: CASSPGGALAGELFF; CDR3nt: TGTGCCAGCAGTCCTGGGGGGGCGTTGGCCGGGGAGCTGTTTTTT
abundance: few; d_gene: NA; v_gene: TRBV24-1; j_gene: TRBJ2-3; CDR3aa: CAALWDPPWDTQYF; CDR3nt: TGTGCGGCCTTATGGGACCCCCCCTGGGATACGCAGTATTTT
abundance: NA; d_gene: NA; v_gene: TRBV12-3/TRBV12-4; j_gene: TRBJ2-5; CDR3aa: CASSPGRPAAQYF; CDR3nt: TGTGCCAGCAGTCCAGGGCGCCCAGCGGCCCAGTACTTC
abundance: NA; d_gene: NA; v_gene: TRBV5-1; j_gene: TRBJ2-5; CDR3aa: CASSLGLTGWQTQYF; CDR3nt: TGCGCCAGCAGCTTGGGGTTGACAGGCTGGCAGACCCAGTACTTC
abundance: few; d_gene: TRBD1; v_gene: TRBV5-1; j_gene: TRBJ1-1; CDR3aa: CASSQEGDRANTEAFF; CDR3nt: TGCGCCAGCAGCCAGGAGGGGGACAGGGCGAACACTGAAGCTTTCTTT
abundance: few; d_gene: NA; v_gene: TRBV5-4; j_gene: TRBJ2-5; CDR3aa: CASSLEAAGETQYF; CDR3nt: TGTGCCAGCAGCTTGGAGGCTGCTGGGGAGACCCAGTACTTC
abundance: NA; d_gene: NA; v_gene: TRBV5-1; j_gene: TRBJ1-4; CDR3aa: CASGLRGGTGEKLFF; CDR3nt: TGCGCCAGCGGCCTACGCGGCGGGACGGGTGAAAAACTGTTTTTT
abundance: NA; d_gene: NA; v_gene: TRBV4-2; j_gene: TRBJ1-2; CDR3aa: CASSQGQLNYGYTF; CDR3nt: TGTGCCAGCAGCCAGGGACAACTTAACTATGGCTACACCTTC
abundance: few; d_gene: NA; v_gene: TRBV10-3; j_gene: TRBJ1-5; CDR3aa: CATLRTFGQPQHF; CDR3nt: TGTGCCACCTTACGGACATTCGGTCAGCCCCAGCATTTT
abundance: NA; d_gene: NA; v_gene: TRBV7-2; j_gene: TRBJ2-1; CDR3aa: CASSFSSPLYEQFF; CDR3nt: TGTGCCAGCAGCTTTTCTAGCCCCCTCTATGAGCAGTTCTTC
abundance: few; d_gene: NA; v_gene: TRBV5-1; j_gene: TRBJ2-3; CDR3aa: CASSLAYLGLYTDTQYF; CDR3nt: TGCGCCAGCAGCTTGGCCTACCTGGGACTGTACACAGATACGCAGTATTTT
abundance: NA; d_gene: TRBD1; v_gene: TRBV9; j_gene: TRBJ2-2; CDR3aa: CASSAGTGGAGELFF; CDR3nt: TGTGCCAGCAGCGCCGGGACAGGGGGAGCCGGGGAGCTGTTTTTT
abundance: NA; d_gene: TRBD2; v_gene: TRBV6-1; j_gene: TRBJ2-3; CDR3aa: CASSGLAGTVDTQYF; CDR3nt: TGTGCCAGCAGTGGACTAGCGGGTACCGTTGATACGCAGTATTTT
abundance: NA; d_gene: NA; v_gene: TRBV20-1; j_gene: TRBJ1-1; CDR3aa: CSASDLGGTEAFF; CDR3nt: TGCAGTGCTAGTGATCTAGGAGGCACTGAAGCTTTCTTT
abundance: NA; d_gene: NA; v_gene: TRBV5-4; j_gene: TRBJ1-1; CDR3aa: CASSLDGGRFTEAFF; CDR3nt: TGTGCCAGCAGCTTGGACGGGGGCAGATTCACTGAAGCTTTCTTT
abundance: NA; d_gene: NA; v_gene: TRBV5-5; j_gene: TRBJ2-3; CDR3aa: CASRSGDSQTDTQYF; CDR3nt: TGTGCCAGCAGGTCGGGGGACAGCCAAACAGATACGCAGTATTTT
abundance: NA; d_gene: TRBD2; v_gene: TRBV7-2; j_gene: TRBJ2-5; CDR3aa: CASSLVGTSRETQYF; CDR3nt: TGTGCCAGCAGCTTAGTGGGGACTAGTAGGGAGACCCAGTACTTC
abundance: few; d_gene: NA; v_gene: TRBV12-3/TRBV12-4; j_gene: TRBJ2-3; CDR3aa: CASSFGQGGSSTDTQYF; CDR3nt: TGTGCCAGCAGTTTCGGCCAGGGGGGCTCTAGCACAGATACGCAGTATTTT
abundance: NA; d_gene: TRBD1; v_gene: TRBV5-4; j_gene: TRBJ2-1; CDR3aa: CASRPQGGALNEQFF; CDR3nt: TGTGCCAGCAGACCACAGGGGGGCGCGCTTAATGAGCAGTTCTTC
abundance: NA; d_gene: NA; v_gene: TRBV9; j_gene: TRBJ1-2; CDR3aa: CASSVDYKSNYGYTF; CDR3nt: TGTGCCAGCAGCGTAGATTACAAAAGTAACTATGGCTACACCTTC
abundance: many; d_gene: NA; v_gene: TRBV12-3/TRBV12-4; j_gene: TRBJ1-4; CDR3aa: CASTTGGGNEKLFF; CDR3nt: TGTGCCAGCACCACCGGGGGGGGTAATGAAAAACTGTTTTTT
abundance: many; d_gene: NA; v_gene: TRBV6-5; j_gene: TRBJ1-2; CDR3aa: CASSYSRGYFYTF; CDR3nt: TGTGCCAGCAGTTACTCGAGGGGGTACTTCTACACCTTC
abundance: few; d_gene: TRBD1; v_gene: TRBV7-2; j_gene: TRBJ2-5; CDR3aa: CASAGQGKETQYF; CDR3nt: TGTGCCAGCGCTGGACAGGGGAAAGAGACCCAGTACTTC
abundance: few; d_gene: TRBD2; v_gene: TRBV20-1; j_gene: TRBJ2-3; CDR3aa: CSAREAGSSTDTQYF; CDR3nt: TGCAGTGCTAGGGAAGCGGGGAGTAGCACAGATACGCAGTATTTT
abundance: NA; d_gene: TRBD1; v_gene: TRBV24-1; j_gene: TRBJ2-3; CDR3aa: CATSDSGTASDTQYF; CDR3nt: TGTGCCACCAGTGACTCCGGGACAGCGTCAGATACGCAGTATTTT
abundance: NA; d_gene: NA; v_gene: TRBV30; j_gene: TRBJ2-1; CDR3aa: CAWKRLGYNEQFF; CDR3nt: TGTGCCTGGAAGAGACTGGGCTATAATGAGCAGTTCTTC
abundance: NA; d_gene: TRBD2; v_gene: TRBV19; j_gene: TRBJ2-1; CDR3aa: CASSIFSSGGRDEQFF; CDR3nt: TGTGCCAGTAGTATCTTTTCTAGCGGGGGTCGGGATGAGCAGTTCTTC
abundance: few; d_gene: NA; v_gene: TRBV6-6; j_gene: TRBJ1-1; CDR3aa: CASSTAWGTEAFF; CDR3nt: TGTGCCAGCAGTACGGCATGGGGCACTGAAGCTTTCTTT
abundance: many; d_gene: NA; v_gene: TRBV5-1; j_gene: TRBJ1-1; CDR3aa: CASMRGAMTEAFF; CDR3nt: TGCGCCAGCATGCGGGGGGCGATGACTGAAGCTTTCTTT
abundance: few; d_gene: NA; v_gene: TRBV5-1; j_gene: TRBJ1-1; CDR3aa: CASSEMGRMAAFF; CDR3nt: TGCGCCAGCAGCGAGATGGGGAGAATGGCAGCTTTCTTT
abundance: NA; d_gene: NA; v_gene: TRBV12-3/TRBV12-4; j_gene: TRBJ2-5; CDR3aa: CASSPNPRGGQTQYF; CDR3nt: TGTGCCAGCAGTCCGAATCCTAGGGGCGGACAGACCCAGTACTTC